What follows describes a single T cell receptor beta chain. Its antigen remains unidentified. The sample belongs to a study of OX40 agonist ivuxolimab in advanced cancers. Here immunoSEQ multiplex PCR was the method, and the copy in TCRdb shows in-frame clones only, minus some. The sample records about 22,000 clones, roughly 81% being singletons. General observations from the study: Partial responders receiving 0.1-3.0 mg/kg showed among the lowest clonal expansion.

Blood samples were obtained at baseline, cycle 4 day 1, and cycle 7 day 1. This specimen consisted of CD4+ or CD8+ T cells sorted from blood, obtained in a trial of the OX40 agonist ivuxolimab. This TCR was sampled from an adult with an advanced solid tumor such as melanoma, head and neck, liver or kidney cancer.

The CDR3 DNA is TGCGCCAGCAGCCAAGATAGCAACTCTGGAAACACCATATATTTT. It codes for CASSQDSNSGNTIYF. The chain employs TRBV4-1 and TRBJ1-3; no clear D. Trimming cost V 0 bases and J 0 bases, with 6 bases left between them. This CDR3 is 15 amino acids long. Germline CDR1 and CDR2: MGHRA and YSYEKL.